This T cell receptor beta chain was captured by sequencing in a study of blood T cell repertoires in COVID-19. Overall study: The analysed material was cDNA or gDNA that came from T cells, B-cell-depleted T cells, or PBMCs.

Libraries were prepared by immunoSEQ multiplex PCR; TCRdb keeps only in-frame clonotypes and omits some of them. This sample has about 87,000 clones, with around 87% found just once. Trimming took 0 bases from V and 4 from J; bases not matched to a gene: 2. Germline CDR1 reads MRHNA; CDR2 reads SNTAGT. This CDR3 has 15 amino acids. The specimen was peripheral blood. This receptor was obtained from a man in his forties or fifties with acute or convalescent COVID-19. The chain uses TRBV6-4 and TRBJ2-3; 9 nucleotides align to TRBD2. The CDR3 nucleotides read TGTGCCAGCAGTGACTCGCGGGGGGGCCCAGATACGCAGTATTTT. Protein sequence: CASSDSRGGPDTQYF.